Listed below are T cell receptor beta chains from one sample, sequenced in a study of blood T cell repertoires in COVID-19. TCRdb's table, derived via immunoSEQ multiplex PCR, lists solely in-frame clones and lacks some. The sample comprises 170,000 or so clones, around 86% of which are singletons, and less than 3% rests with the top ten. Sequenced: peripheral blood. The receptor source for this set is a man aged 40-50 years with active or convalescent COVID-19. Both conserved end residues are part of each CDR3. D genes are given only for firm matches. Rows may omit the clone size; those that give it use once, few, many or a size class.

TRBV24-1	TRBJ2-2	once	NA	TGTGCCACCAGTGAACCGGGATTCCACACCGGGGAGCTGTTTTTT	CATSEPGFHTGELFF
TRBV13	TRBJ2-1	NA	NA	TGTGCCAGCAGCTTAGAAAAGGGGGCCTACAATGAGCAGTTCTTC	CASSLEKGAYNEQFF
TRBV3-1/TRBV3-2	TRBJ2-1	NA	TRBD2	TGTGCCAGCAGCCAGGCCTCTGGCGGGGGGGTCTCTGAGCAGTTCTTC	CASSQASGGGVSEQFF
TRBV5-4	TRBJ2-3	NA	TRBD2	TGTGCCAGCAGCCTCGGGACTAGCGGGGGGGCGTGGACAGATACGCAGTATTTT	CASSLGTSGGAWTDTQYF
TRBV9	TRBJ1-1	NA	NA	TGTGCCAGCAGTAATAACAGGGTGGTGAACACTGAAGCTTTCTTT	CASSNNRVVNTEAFF
TRBV30	TRBJ1-2	few	NA	TGTGCCTGGAGTCGGAGTTATGGCTACACCTTC	CAWSRSYGYTF
TRBV24-1	TRBJ1-5	NA	NA	TGTGCCACCAGTGTAACGGGAAATCAGCCCCAGCATTTT	CATSVTGNQPQHF
TRBV5-4	TRBJ1-6	few	NA	TGTGCCAGCACCTTGTCAGGGCTGAATTCACCCCTCCACTTT	CASTLSGLNSPLHF
TRBV28	TRBJ1-2	NA	NA	TGTGCCAGCAGTTCGTCAGGATATGGCTACACCTTC	CASSSSGYGYTF
TRBV18	TRBJ1-1	NA	NA	TGTGCCAGCTCTCGCGGAGAGGGCACGCCGGCTTTCTTT	CASSRGEGTPAFF
TRBV5-4	TRBJ2-7	NA	NA	TGTGCCAGCAGCTACTTTGGTGCGAGCTCCTACGAGCAGTACTTC	CASSYFGASSYEQYF
TRBV6-2/TRBV6-3	TRBJ2-5	NA	NA	TGTGCCAGCAGTTGGGGGGAGTATGAGACCCAGTACTTC	CASSWGEYETQYF
TRBV4-2	TRBJ1-1	NA	NA	TGTGCCAGCAGCAAGGGGGATCCGGGCACTGAAGCTTTCTTT	CASSKGDPGTEAFF
TRBV3-1/TRBV3-2	TRBJ2-1	once	NA	TGTGCCAGCGGGCCAGGCCGAAACAATGAGCAGTTCTTC	CASGPGRNNEQFF
TRBV6-5	TRBJ1-2	once	NA	TGTGCCAGCAGTCGGGCAGGGGAAAGCGGCTACACCTTC	CASSRAGESGYTF
TRBV11-3	TRBJ2-5	NA	NA	TGTGCCAGCAGCCCTGACAGAAACCAAGAGACCCAGTACTTC	CASSPDRNQETQYF
TRBV7-9	TRBJ2-1	NA	TRBD1	TGTGCCAGCATCGGACAGGGGGCCTACAATGAGCAGTTCTTC	CASIGQGAYNEQFF
TRBV28	TRBJ2-7	NA	TRBD1	TGTGCCAGTAGACAGGGGGCATCCTACGAGCAGTACTTC	CASRQGASYEQYF
TRBV5-4	TRBJ1-5	NA	NA	TGTGCCAGCAGCTTGGGCGATCAGCCCCAGCATTTT	CASSLGDQPQHF
TRBV19	TRBJ1-2	NA	NA	TGTGCCAGTAGTATCGGCAGGGTCTATGGCTACACCTTC	CASSIGRVYGYTF
TRBV9	TRBJ2-3	NA	NA	TGTGCCAGCAGCCAACTACGGGACTTGCACACAGATACGCAGTATTTT	CASSQLRDLHTDTQYF
TRBV5-1	TRBJ2-5	NA	NA	TGCGCCAGCAGCGCGGACAAGCCAGAGACCCAGTACTTC	CASSADKPETQYF
TRBV4-1	TRBJ1-3	NA	NA	TGCGCCAGCAGCCACGTGGACTCCATCTCTGGAAACACCATATATTTT	CASSHVDSISGNTIYF
TRBV4-1	TRBJ1-2	NA	TRBD1	TGCGCCAGCAGCCGGATACCTAGGACAGGGGGCGCAGATGGCTACACCTTC	CASSRIPRTGGADGYTF
TRBV20-1	TRBJ1-2	NA	NA	TGCAGTGCTAGAGTCTCGCTAGCCTGGGGTTTC	CSARVSLAWGF
TRBV29-1	TRBJ1-2	NA	NA	TGCAGCGTTGTGGGGGGGCAAAGCACCTATGGCTACACCTTC	CSVVGGQSTYGYTF
TRBV7-8	TRBJ2-6	NA	NA	TGTGCCAGCAGCTTAGAAGTTGGGGGGGCTGCTGGGGCCAACGTCCTGACTTTC	CASSLEVGGAAGANVLTF
TRBV5-1	TRBJ2-2	once	TRBD1	TGCGCCAGTACCAGACAGGGAACGAACACCGGGGAGCTGTTTTTT	CASTRQGTNTGELFF
TRBV6-4	TRBJ1-5	NA	NA	TGTGCCAGCAGTACCATCCAGGGGCAGCCCCAGCATTTT	CASSTIQGQPQHF
TRBV6-4	TRBJ2-1	NA	NA	TGTGCCAGCAGTGACTCGAGGAACTCCTACAATGAGCAGTTCTTC	CASSDSRNSYNEQFF
TRBV11-2	TRBJ1-2	NA	NA	TGTGCCAGCAGCACCCACAGGACTACTAACTATGGCTACACCTTC	CASSTHRTTNYGYTF
TRBV2	TRBJ1-1	few	NA	TGTGCCAGAGGGGTGACGAACACTGAAGCTTTCTTT	CARGVTNTEAFF
TRBV12-5	TRBJ2-3	NA	TRBD2	TGTGCTAGTGGTTTGGTACTTGGGGGGGGTACCACAGATACGCAGTATTTT	CASGLVLGGGTTDTQYF
TRBV2	TRBJ1-3	few	NA	TGTGCCGGGCATAAGTCTGGAAACACCATATATTTT	CAGHKSGNTIYF
TRBV28	TRBJ1-3	NA	NA	TGTGCCAGCAGCGACAGTTCAGGAAACACCATATATTTT	CASSDSSGNTIYF
TRBV29-1	TRBJ1-1	NA	TRBD1	TGCAGCGTTGAAGCCGGACAGGGTCGGGCTTTCTTT	CSVEAGQGRAFF
TRBV5-6	TRBJ2-6	NA	NA	TGTGCCAGCAACGACGATACAGGGATATGGGACTCTGGGGCCAACGTCCTGACTTTC	CASNDDTGIWDSGANVLTF
TRBV7-2	TRBJ1-5	once	TRBD1	TGTGCCAGCAGCTTAAGGGACAGGGTGGCTCAGCCCCAGCATTTT	CASSLRDRVAQPQHF
TRBV11-3	TRBJ2-7	NA	NA	TGTGCCAGCAGCTTAACCCAGGGCGACGAGCAGTACTTC	CASSLTQGDEQYF
TRBV11-3	TRBJ2-5	few	TRBD1	TGTGCCAGCAGCCCCTACGAGACAGGGGACGAGACCCAGTACTTC	CASSPYETGDETQYF
TRBV10-3	TRBJ2-7	NA	TRBD1	TGTGCCATCAGTCCGGGGACAGGCTACGAGCAGTACTTC	CAISPGTGYEQYF
TRBV2	TRBJ1-1	NA	NA	TGTGCCAGCAGTGTGGGGGCGGTTGAAGCTTTCTTT	CASSVGAVEAFF
TRBV11-3	TRBJ2-3	NA	TRBD1	TGTGCCAGCAGCGCCGGGACAGGGGGCCGGGATACGCAGTATTTT	CASSAGTGGRDTQYF
TRBV28	TRBJ1-1	NA	NA	TGTGCCAGCAGTTTATCAGGGGTGACTGAAGCTTTCTTT	CASSLSGVTEAFF
TRBV6-2/TRBV6-3	TRBJ1-6	NA	NA	TGTGCCAGCAGTTTCTTCTTCGACAGGCCCCTCCACTTT	CASSFFFDRPLHF
TRBV7-3	TRBJ1-1	NA	NA	TGTGCCAGCAGCTTATGGGCCGGCATGAACACTGAAGCTTTCTTT	CASSLWAGMNTEAFF
TRBV4-1	TRBJ1-2	NA	NA	TGCGCCAGCAGCTCTCGACACCTGCCTAACTATGGCTACACCTTC	CASSSRHLPNYGYTF
TRBV24-1	TRBJ1-5	NA	NA	TGTGCCACCAGTGATTCTCAGGCTTTTAGCAATCAGCCCCAGCATTTT	CATSDSQAFSNQPQHF